This T cell receptor beta chain was profiled in a study of blood T cells in healthy people across ages. Germline V gene sequence: CDR1 SQVTM, CDR2 ANQGSEA. Trimming left V 2 bases short and J 4 bases short, with 14 bases between. The CDR3 extends over 15 amino acids. Combining a sample-barcoded 5' primer with a J-beta primer mix, a second PCR ran for roughly 6 to 12 cycles. TCRdb itself ran the 5' RACE reads through MiXCR, one entry per CDR3 protein. Found here are roughly 860,000 distinct CDR3 sequences, approximately 67% of them singletons; the top ten hold roughly 25%. Each sample yielded at least 6 micrograms of PBMC total RNA.

This receptor was identified in a man in his thirties or forties in good health. Material for sequencing was blood. This rearrangement joins TRBV29-1 to TRBJ1-4; weak D call: TRBD1 (5 bases). CDR3 DNA sequence: TGCAGCGTTGAATCGGCGGGACTGGGTAATGAAAAACTGTTTTTT. This codes for CSVESAGLGNEKLFF.